What follows are 24 T cell receptor beta chains derived from one specimen sequenced in a study of CD8+CD57+ T cells in acquired aplastic anemia. It was patients with CD8+CD57+ cell expansion by flow cytometry who were chosen for sequencing. For CDR3 and TCR beta VDJ profiling, genomic DNA was the template used. TCRdb redid the calling of the reads with MiXCR, one entry per CDR3 protein. The profile shows roughly 290,000 distinct CDR3 sequences, approximately 60% of them singletons. Sequencing was carried out using sorted CD4+, CD8+, or CD8+CD57+ T cells (not recorded which) from PBMCs. These receptors came from a human donor with aplastic anemia.

J is TRBJ1-1 and V is TRBV6-5; D is unclear. The ends were cut back, 7 bases at V and 2 bases at J, with 5 bases in the middle. CDR1 is MNHEY and CDR2 is SVGAGI in the germline V gene. The CDR3 totals 11 residues. CDR3 bases: TGTGCCAGCATTCGTAACACTGAAGCTTTCTTT. It yields the protein CASIRNTEAFF.

The rearrangement links TRBV5-5 to TRBJ2-2, with a possible D match to TRBD2 (5 bases). CDR1 is SGHKS and CDR2 is YYEKEE in the germline V gene (reference sequence). The V end lost 0 bases, the J end lost 5 bases, and 11 bases lay between the germline ends. CDR3 length: 15 amino acids. The DNA of the CDR3 is TGTGCCAGCAGCTTGGGGGCGGGCGGAACCGGGGAGCTGTTTTTT. It encodes CASSLGAGGTGELFF.

The chain uses TRBV2 and TRBJ1-4; D not certain. Trimming removed 6 bases at V and 0 bases at J, with 2 bases between. CDR3 size: 12 residues. Germline assignment: CDR1 SNHLY and CDR2 FYNNEI. CDR3 DNA sequence: TGTGCCAGCAGATCAACTAATGAAAAACTGTTTTTT. Translation: CASRSTNEKLFF.

The chain joins TRBV20-1 to TRBJ2-1, with D perhaps TRBD1 (5 bases). The ends were cut back, 5 bases at V and 4 bases at J, with 9 bases in the middle. This CDR3 spans 12 amino acids. Germline values: CDR1 DFQATT, CDR2 SNEGSKA (reference sequence). CDR3 bases: TGCAGTGCTTATCACAGGTACAATGAGCAGTTCTTC. It specifies CSAYHRYNEQFF.

A note on this clonotype: A single base separates this from a much larger clone, so it may be a read error. The chain is built from TRBV3-1 and TRBJ2-3; 9 nucleotides match TRBD2. The junction had 10 bases not matched to a gene; V was cut back by 4 bases and J by 5 bases. This CDR3 is built from 16 residues. Germline V gives CDR1 LGHDT, CDR2 YNNKEL (reference sequence). The CDR3 coding sequence is TGTGCCAGCAGCCGGGTTGGCGGGGGGGCGATAGATACGCAGTATTTT. Translating it yields CASSRVGGGAIDTQYF.

The CDR3 loop is CASSETGGIAFF. As DNA, the CDR3 is TGTGCCAGCTCGGAGACAGGGGGCATAGCTTTCTTT. The gene calls are TRBV12-3 or TRBV12-4 and TRBJ1-1; 10 bases are a match to TRBD1. V was clipped by 8 bases and J by 10 bases; unmatched bases: 7. This CDR3 spans 12 amino acids.

V gene TRBV25-1 combines with J gene TRBJ2-7; the match to TRBD2 covers 7 bases. CDR1 MGHDK and CDR2 SYGVNS come from the germline V gene. Trimming at V came to 5 bases and at J to 5 bases, leaving 15 bases not matched to a gene. This CDR3 comprises 16 residues. The CDR3 DNA is TGTGCCAGCAGTCTGGCCGGAGGGAGGGCCATCGACGAGCAGTACTTC. This gives the protein CASSLAGGRAIDEQYF.

This clonotype occurred a few times. The J gene is TRBJ1-2, the V gene TRBV20-1; 10 bases line up with TRBD1. Trimming removed 0 bases from V and 4 bases from J; junction bases left unmatched: 8. The CDR3 totals 16 residues. Germline V gene data show CDR1 as DFQATT and CDR2 as SNEGSKA (reference sequence). Written as DNA, the CDR3 is TGCAGTGCTAGAGATTTGGGGACAGGGGTCACCTATGGCTACACCTTC. This encodes CSARDLGTGVTYGYTF.

CDR3 region: CSARDRGPEKLFF. In nucleotides, the CDR3 is TGCAGTGCTAGAGATCGGGGCCCTGAAAAACTGTTTTTT. The chain uses TRBV20-1 and TRBJ1-4, with TRBD1 as a possible D gene (5 bases). Germline loops: CDR1 DFQATT, CDR2 SNEGSKA (reference sequence). V lost 0 bases to trimming and J lost 7 bases, with 9 bases between them. The CDR3 consists of 13 residues.

The gene calls are TRBV19 and TRBJ2-3; no firm D call. This CDR3 is built from 13 residues. The germline V and J ends were trimmed by 0 bases and 6 bases, with 7 bases remaining between them. The germline V gene encodes CDR1 LNHDA and CDR2 SQIVND (reference sequence). The CDR3 sequence: CASSIDQPDTQYF. The CDR3 coding sequence is TGTGCCAGTAGTATAGATCAACCCGATACGCAGTATTTT.

The genes are TRBV20-1 and TRBJ2-2, with TRBD1 identical over 8 bases. J gave up 1 base and V 6 bases, and 7 bases lay outside the gene matches. Germline CDR1 and CDR2: DFQATT and SNEGSKA (reference sequence). The CDR3 length is 15 residues. The CDR3 DNA is TGCAGTGCAGCTGACAGGGGAATGAACACCGGGGAGCTGTTTTTT. The encoded protein is CSAADRGMNTGELFF.

This chain uses TRBV7-9 with TRBJ1-2; 7 bases agree with TRBD1. Germline values: CDR1 SEHNR, CDR2 FQNEAQ (reference sequence). The CDR3 runs 14 residues. After removal of 5 bases from V and 4 bases from J, the junction contained 7 bases not matched to a gene. The CDR3 is CASSRRDRFYGYTF. CDR3 coding DNA: TGTGCCAGCAGCAGAAGGGACAGATTCTATGGCTACACCTTC. The full variable domain, rest sourced from reference TRBV7-9 and TRBJ1-2, is DTGVSQNPRHKITKRGQNVTFRCDPISEHNRLYWYRQTLGQGPEFLTYFQNEAQLEKSRLLSDRFSAERPKGSFSTLEIQRTEQGDSAMYLCASSRRDRFYGYTFGSGTRLTVV.

This clonotype was counted at least ten times. The gene calls are TRBV6-5 and TRBJ1-1, with 9 positions matching TRBD1. The CDR3 length is 15 residues. The germline V gene encodes CDR1 MNHEY and CDR2 SVGAGI. Unmatched junction bases numbered 9, after V lost 6 bases and J lost 4 bases. As DNA, the CDR3 is TGTGCCAGCAGAAGCACAGGGGGCCGAAGCACTGAAGCTTTCTTT. This encodes CASRSTGGRSTEAFF.

The genes are TRBV5-1 and TRBJ2-1, with 8 positions matching TRBD2. The germline V gene has CDR1 SGHRS and CDR2 YFSETQ. The V segment lost 2 bases and the J segment 2 bases; nucleotides outside the gene matches: 3. The CDR3 is made up of 15 amino acids. CDR3 nucleotide sequence: TGCGCCAGCAGCTTAGCGGGGGACACCTACAATGAGCAGTTCTTC. Its protein is CASSLAGDTYNEQFF.

This chain joins TRBV2 and TRBJ2-5; tentative D call: TRBD1 (5 bases). The CDR3 totals 15 residues. Germline-derived CDR1 and CDR2 are SNHLY and FYNNEI. The V and J ends lost 2 bases and 5 bases respectively, with 15 bases between them. The CDR3 bases are TGTGCCAGCAGTGAATCAGACAGACACACGGAGACCCAGTACTTC. This gives the protein CASSESDRHTETQYF.

The CDR3 DNA reads as TGTGCCAGCAGCTTCAATCAGGGCTTAGATACGCAGTATTTT. Residues: CASSFNQGLDTQYF. The chain has TRBV5-4 and TRBJ2-3; D is possibly TRBD1 (5 bases). CDR3 length equals 14 residues. CDR1 and CDR2 (germline): SGHNT, YYREEE (reference sequence). Trimming took off 2 bases at V and 5 bases at J, with 12 bases between the two ends.

This clonotype was picked up a small number of times. This chain links TRBV7-6 with TRBJ1-2; 8 bases map to TRBD1. After removal of 5 bases from V and 4 bases from J, the junction contained 12 bases not matched to a gene. The germline CDR1 and CDR2 sequences are SGHVS and FNYEAQ. CDR3 length equals 16 residues. The CDR3, as DNA: TGTGCCAGCAGCGCACGGACAGGGTTCGACGCCTATGGCTACACCTTC. This translates into CASSARTGFDAYGYTF.

This chain joins TRBV24-1 and TRBJ1-2; no reliable D call. The V and J ends lost 0 bases and 7 bases respectively, with 17 bases between them. Looked up from germline, CDR1 is KGHDR and CDR2 is SFDVKD. The CDR3 is 16 residues long. CDR3 sequence (DNA): TGTGCCACCAGTGATTTGATAGCTGGGGTTTGGGGTGGCTACACCTTC. It specifies CATSDLIAGVWGGYTF.

Worth noting for this clonotype: The CDR3 end shows no conserved phenylalanine or tryptophan, and so a read error is likely. The chain has TRBV5-6 and TRBJ2-5, with D perhaps TRBD1 (5 bases). The CDR3 covers 15 residues. CDR1 is SGHDT and CDR2 is YYEEEE in the germline V gene. V shed 0 bases and J shed 6 bases, with 15 bases lying between them. DNA of the CDR3: TGTGCCAGCAGCTTGGAGGTGGGGCGCACGAAGACCCAGTACATC. Translation gives CASSLEVGRTKTQYI.

The V and J genes are TRBV20-1 and TRBJ1-2; D is possibly TRBD1 (5 bases). Deletions cut 3 bases from V and 7 bases from J, with 9 bases between. Germline CDR1 and CDR2: DFQATT and SNEGSKA (reference sequence). The CDR3 is made up of 11 amino acids. The CDR3, as DNA: TGCAGTGCTAGCGGGGGTGCTGGCTACACCTTC. As protein: CSASGGAGYTF.

This sequence joins TRBV28 and TRBJ2-7; 13 bases align to TRBD2. This CDR3 comprises 15 residues. Germline V lookup: CDR1 MDHEN, CDR2 SYDVKM. V was clipped by 4 bases and J by 4 bases; unmatched bases: 4. As DNA, the CDR3 is TGTGCCAGCAGTTCACTAGCGGGAGGGACGTACGAGCAGTACTTC. It is translated as CASSSLAGGTYEQYF.

The chain combines TRBV2 with TRBJ2-7; the D gene could be TRBD1 or TRBD2 (5 bases each). V lost 6 bases and J 7 bases, leaving 19 bases between the germline ends. This CDR3 has 14 residues. The germline gives CDR1 SNHLY, CDR2 FYNNEI. CDR3 in amino acids: CASSFEGPLGEQYF. The CDR3 nucleotides are TGTGCCAGCAGCTTCGAGGGACCTTTGGGGGAGCAGTACTTC.

V and J are TRBV24-1 and TRBJ2-3; maybe TRBD2 (5 bases). In germline, CDR1 is KGHDR, CDR2 SFDVKD. The CDR3 is 18 amino acids. V was cut by 3 bases and J by 0 bases, with 18 bases left in between. The CDR3 DNA sequence: TGTGCCACCAGTGATCCCGGTCGGGGTGCGGCTAGCACAGATACGCAGTATTTT. Translated, it gives CATSDPGRGAASTDTQYF.

This rearrangement joins TRBV5-6 to TRBJ1-6; no firm D call. V dropped 5 bases and J dropped 9 bases, with 12 bases sitting between them. Germline CDR1 SGHDT, CDR2 YYEEEE. The CDR3 has 13 amino acids. The CDR3 DNA reads TGTGCCAGCAGTCCCGGGAGCCTTTCACCCCTCCACTTT. It yields the protein CASSPGSLSPLHF. Complete variable domain (other parts from reference TRBV5-6 and TRBJ1-6): DAGVTQSPTHLIKTRGQQVTLRCSPKSGHDTVSWYQQALGQGPQFIFQYYEEEERQRGNFPDRFSGHQFPNYSSELNVNALLLGDSALYLCASSPGSLSPLHFGNGTRLTVT.